These 11 T cell receptor beta chains originate from one sample sequenced in a study of shared clonotypes between healthy human individuals. Naive CD8 cells lacked CD45RO and underwent positive selection for CCR7, leaving out terminally differentiated effector memory CD45RA+ cells. Generated by immunoSEQ multiplex PCR, the TCRdb table keeps only in-frame clones and is missing some. Of some 2.1 million clones listed, 90% to 95% are singletons. The sequencing sample was made of naive CD8+ T cells from PBMCs. These receptors were obtained from a man aged 18 to 29 in good health. Some clones in this sample may be carry-over from other donors' samples.

This clone was recorded once. CDR3 region: CASSLNPGFFEQYF. CDR3 nucleotides: TGTGCCAGCAGTTTAAACCCCGGGTTTTTCGAGCAGTACTTC. This sequence joins TRBV27 and TRBJ2-7; unclear D gene. This CDR3 region has 14 residues. The germline V gene encodes CDR1 MNHEY and CDR2 SMNVEV (reference sequence). Trimming cost V 2 bases and J 6 bases, with 14 bases left between them.

The table lists this clone with a count of one. This chain uses TRBV27 with TRBJ2-7; 8 bases fit TRBD1. CDR3 length: 14 amino acids. V lost 7 bases to trimming and J lost 3 bases; unmatched junction nucleotides: 8. The germline V gene encodes CDR1 MNHEY and CDR2 SMNVEV (reference sequence). Here the CDR3 reads CASTPRQGIYEQYF. In DNA, the CDR3 is TGTGCCAGCACCCCCAGACAGGGGATCTACGAGCAGTACTTC.

J is TRBJ2-1 and V is TRBV7-8; D gene unclear. The germline V gene encodes CDR1 SGHVS and CDR2 FQNEAQ. The CDR3 has 11 residues. Trimming pared 1 base from V and 9 bases from J, leaving 4 bases between. Here the CDR3 reads CASSLEGEQFF. CDR3 sequence (DNA): TGTGCCAGCAGCTTAGAAGGTGAGCAGTTCTTC.

This chain uses TRBV9 with TRBJ2-3, with 7 bases fitting TRBD2. V was pared by 4 bases and J by 6 bases, with 14 bases of the junction left unmatched. Germline values: CDR1 SGDLS, CDR2 YYNGEE. CDR3 length: 16 residues. CDR3 nucleotide sequence: TGTGCCAGCAGCCCCCCCGAGGGGCCGCGGGGGGATACGCAGTATTTT. Translating gives CASSPPEGPRGDTQYF.

This chain links TRBV6-5 with TRBJ1-1, with unresolved D. Germline loops: CDR1 MNHEY, CDR2 SVGAGI. V dropped 6 bases and J dropped 4 bases, with 15 bases sitting between them. The length of the CDR3 is 14 residues. CDR3 loop: CASSAGPMGTEAFF. CDR3 DNA: TGTGCCAGCAGCGCTGGACCCATGGGCACTGAAGCTTTCTTT.

The gene calls are TRBV9 and TRBJ2-1, with 13 positions matching TRBD2. The CDR3 runs 16 residues. The trim removed 4 bases at V and 7 bases at J, leaving 8 bases unmatched. CDR1 is SGDLS, CDR2 YYNGEE, per germline. This CDR3 is CASSITTSGGRNEQFF. CDR3 nucleotides: TGTGCCAGCAGCATCACGACTAGCGGGGGGAGGAATGAGCAGTTCTTC.

The rearrangement joins TRBV11-2 to TRBJ2-1, with D maybe TRBD2 (5 bases). This CDR3 has 19 residues. Per germline, CDR1 SGHAT and CDR2 FQNNGV. V lost 5 bases and J lost 2, with 25 bases in between. The CDR3, as DNA: TGTGCCAGCAGCACAAACTGGCGGGCAAGGGAATTTACCTACAATGAGCAGTTCTTC. It is translated as CASSTNWRAREFTYNEQFF.

The chain links TRBV7-9 to TRBJ1-1; 8 nucleotides agree with TRBD1. J gave up 5 bases and V 5 bases, and 10 bases lay outside the gene matches. Germline CDR1 SEHNR, CDR2 FQNEAQ (reference sequence). The CDR3 spans 15 residues. CDR3 nucleotides: TGTGCCAGCAGCACGCGACAGGGGCCAGGAACTGAAGCTTTCTTT. It yields the protein CASSTRQGPGTEAFF.

CDR3 nucleotide sequence: TGTGCCAGCTCCAAGAAAAGGACGGACCAGGGGGGCTACACCTTC. Protein product: CASSKKRTDQGGYTF. The chain employs TRBV7-9 and TRBJ1-2; D perhaps matches TRBD1 (6 bases). Trimming left V 8 bases short and J 8 bases short, with 24 bases between. Germline assignment: CDR1 SEHNR and CDR2 FQNEAQ (reference sequence). This CDR3 has 15 residues.

The V call is TRBV7-8, the J call TRBJ2-7; weak D call: TRBD1 (5 bases). The CDR3 length is 16 residues. In germline, CDR1 is SGHVS, CDR2 FQNEAQ. Trimming removed 0 bases at V and 5 bases at J, with 17 bases between. CDR3 nucleotides: TGTGCCAGCAGCTTAGCGGACACGACTTATAAGGACGAGCAGTACTTC. Its translation is CASSLADTTYKDEQYF.

The J gene is TRBJ1-5, the V gene TRBV6-6; D is unresolved. V was pared by 6 bases and J by 5 bases, with 11 bases between. There are 13 residues in the CDR3. Germline V gene data show CDR1 as MNHNY and CDR2 as SVGAGI (reference sequence). CDR3 coding DNA: TGTGCCAGCAGATCCCCCGGGGATCAGCCCCAGCATTTT. Its protein product is CASRSPGDQPQHF.